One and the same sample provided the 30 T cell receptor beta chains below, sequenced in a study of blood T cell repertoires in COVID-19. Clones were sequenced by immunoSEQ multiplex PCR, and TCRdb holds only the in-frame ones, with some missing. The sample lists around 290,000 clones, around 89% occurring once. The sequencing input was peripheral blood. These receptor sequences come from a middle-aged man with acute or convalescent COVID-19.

CDR3 residues: CASSLRDSYEQYF. The CDR3 nucleotides read TGCGCCAGCAGCCTCCGGGACAGCTACGAGCAGTACTTC. The chain combines TRBV4-1 with TRBJ2-7, with 7 positions matching TRBD1. From germline, CDR1 is MGHRA and CDR2 YSYEKL. After removal of 4 bases from V and 3 bases from J, the junction contained 3 bases not matched to a gene. The CDR3 is made up of 13 amino acids.

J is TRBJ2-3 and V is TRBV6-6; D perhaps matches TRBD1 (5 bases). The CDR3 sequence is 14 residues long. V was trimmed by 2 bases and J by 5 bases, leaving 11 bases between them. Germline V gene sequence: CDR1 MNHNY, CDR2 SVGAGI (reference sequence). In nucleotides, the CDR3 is TGTGCCAGCAGTTACGGCAGGGTTGAAGATACGCAGTATTTT. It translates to CASSYGRVEDTQYF.

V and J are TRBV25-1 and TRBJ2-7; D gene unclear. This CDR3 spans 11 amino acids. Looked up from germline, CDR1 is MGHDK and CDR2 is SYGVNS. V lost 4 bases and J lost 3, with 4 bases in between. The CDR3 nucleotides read TGTGCCAGCAGTGCCAACTACGAGCAGTACTTC. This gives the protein CASSANYEQYF.

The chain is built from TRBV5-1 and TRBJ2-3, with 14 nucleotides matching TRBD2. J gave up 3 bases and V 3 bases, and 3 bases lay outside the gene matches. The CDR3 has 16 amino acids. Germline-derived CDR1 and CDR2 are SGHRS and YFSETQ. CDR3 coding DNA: TGCGCCAGCAGCTCCGGGACTAGCGGGGGAACAGATACGCAGTATTTT. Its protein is CASSSGTSGGTDTQYF.

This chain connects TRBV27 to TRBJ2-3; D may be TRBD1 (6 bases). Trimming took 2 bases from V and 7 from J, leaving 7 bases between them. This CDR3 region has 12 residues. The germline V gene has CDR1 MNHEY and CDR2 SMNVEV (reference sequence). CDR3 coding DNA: TGTGCCAGCAGTTTACAGGGGAATACGCAGTATTTT. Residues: CASSLQGNTQYF.

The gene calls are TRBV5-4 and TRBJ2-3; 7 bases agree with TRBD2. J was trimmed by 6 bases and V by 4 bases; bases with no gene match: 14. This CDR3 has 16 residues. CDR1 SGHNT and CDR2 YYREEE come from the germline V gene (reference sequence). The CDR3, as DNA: TGTGCCAGCAGCCAGCTCCAAGCGGGGATCCGGGATACGCAGTATTTT. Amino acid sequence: CASSQLQAGIRDTQYF.

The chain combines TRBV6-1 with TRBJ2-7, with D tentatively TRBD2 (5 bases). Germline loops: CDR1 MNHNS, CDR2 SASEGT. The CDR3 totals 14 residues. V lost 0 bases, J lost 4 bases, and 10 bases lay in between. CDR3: CASSEALRGYEQYF. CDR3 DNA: TGTGCCAGCAGTGAAGCGCTTCGGGGTTACGAGCAGTACTTC.

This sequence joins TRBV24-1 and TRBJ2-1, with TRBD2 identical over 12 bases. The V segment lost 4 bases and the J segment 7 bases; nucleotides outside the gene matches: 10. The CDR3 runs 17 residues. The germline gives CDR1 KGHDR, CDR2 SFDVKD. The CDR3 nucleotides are TGTGCCACCAGTGACGGGACTAGCGGGTTGAATCGGAATGAGCAGTTCTTC. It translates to CATSDGTSGLNRNEQFF.

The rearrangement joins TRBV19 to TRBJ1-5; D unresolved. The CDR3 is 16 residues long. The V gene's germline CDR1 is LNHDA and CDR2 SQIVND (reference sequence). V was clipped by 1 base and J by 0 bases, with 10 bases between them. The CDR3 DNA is TGTGCCAGTAGTATAGGAGGTGGATATAGCAATCAGCCCCAGCATTTT. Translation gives CASSIGGGYSNQPQHF.

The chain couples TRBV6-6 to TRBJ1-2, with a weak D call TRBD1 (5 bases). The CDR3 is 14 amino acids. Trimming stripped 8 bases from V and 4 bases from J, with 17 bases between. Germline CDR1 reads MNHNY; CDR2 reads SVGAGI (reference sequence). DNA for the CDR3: TGTGCCAGCCAGTCCCCGACAGATCCCTATGGCTACACCTTC. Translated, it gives CASQSPTDPYGYTF.

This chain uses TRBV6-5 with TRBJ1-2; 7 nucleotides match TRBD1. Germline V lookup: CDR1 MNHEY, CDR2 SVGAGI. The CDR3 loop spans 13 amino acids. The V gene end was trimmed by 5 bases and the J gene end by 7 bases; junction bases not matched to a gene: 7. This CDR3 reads CASSRQGPGGYTF. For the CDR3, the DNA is TGTGCCAGCAGTCGACAGGGACCAGGTGGCTACACCTTC.

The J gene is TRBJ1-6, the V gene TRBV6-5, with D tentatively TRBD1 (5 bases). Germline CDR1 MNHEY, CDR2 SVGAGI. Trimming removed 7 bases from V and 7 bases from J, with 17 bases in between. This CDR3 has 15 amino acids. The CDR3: CASTLFGGGNSPLHF. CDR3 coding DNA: TGTGCCAGCACACTGTTTGGGGGGGGAAATTCACCCCTCCACTTT.

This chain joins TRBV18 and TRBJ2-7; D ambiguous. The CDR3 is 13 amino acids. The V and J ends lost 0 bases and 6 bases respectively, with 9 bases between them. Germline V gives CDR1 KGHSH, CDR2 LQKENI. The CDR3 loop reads CASSPPAHAEQYF. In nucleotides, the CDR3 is TGTGCCAGCTCACCACCGGCCCATGCCGAGCAGTACTTC.

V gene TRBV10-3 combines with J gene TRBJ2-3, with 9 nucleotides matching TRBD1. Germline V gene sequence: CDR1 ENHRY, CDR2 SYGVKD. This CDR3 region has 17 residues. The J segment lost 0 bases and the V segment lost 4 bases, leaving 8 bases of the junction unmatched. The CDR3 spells CAISVGTGTPSTDTQYF. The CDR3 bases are TGTGCCATCAGTGTGGGGACAGGGACCCCTAGCACAGATACGCAGTATTTT.

For the CDR3, the DNA is TGTGCCAGCAGTGAAAGTATTCCCGGGACAGGGTACTATGGCTACACCTTC. Translation: CASSESIPGTGYYGYTF. The V and J genes are TRBV6-1 and TRBJ1-2; 9 nucleotides line up with TRBD1. Germline-derived CDR1 and CDR2 are MNHNS and SASEGT. The CDR3 runs to 17 residues. V lost 2 bases to trimming and J lost 3 bases; unmatched junction nucleotides: 10.

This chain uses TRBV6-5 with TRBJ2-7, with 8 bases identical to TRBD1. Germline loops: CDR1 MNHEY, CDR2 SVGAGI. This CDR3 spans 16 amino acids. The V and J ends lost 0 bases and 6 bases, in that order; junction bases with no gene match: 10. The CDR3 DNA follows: TGTGCCAGCAGTTACTCGTTCAGGGGGCCGGCCCCCGAGCAGTACTTC. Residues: CASSYSFRGPAPEQYF.

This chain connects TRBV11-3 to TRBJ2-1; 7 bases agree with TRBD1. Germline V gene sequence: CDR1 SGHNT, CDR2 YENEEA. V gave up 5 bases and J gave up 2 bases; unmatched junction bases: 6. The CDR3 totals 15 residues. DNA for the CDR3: TGTGCCAGCAGCCCCCGGACAGGTCCCTACAATGAGCAGTTCTTC. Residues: CASSPRTGPYNEQFF.

CDR3 protein: CASTILGQREKLFF. CDR3 in DNA: TGTGCCAGCACCATTCTAGGACAAAGAGAAAAACTGTTTTTT. The J gene is TRBJ1-4, the V gene TRBV5-8, with D tentatively TRBD1 (5 bases). Germline assignment: CDR1 SGHTS and CDR2 YDEGEE. V lost 6 bases, J lost 8 bases, and 17 bases lay in between. The length of the CDR3 is 14 residues.

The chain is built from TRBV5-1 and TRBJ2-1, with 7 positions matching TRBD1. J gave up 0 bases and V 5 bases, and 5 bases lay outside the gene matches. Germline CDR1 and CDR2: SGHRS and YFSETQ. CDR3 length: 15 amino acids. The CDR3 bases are TGCGCCAGCAGTAGGGGGCAGACCTCCTACAATGAGCAGTTCTTC. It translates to CASSRGQTSYNEQFF.

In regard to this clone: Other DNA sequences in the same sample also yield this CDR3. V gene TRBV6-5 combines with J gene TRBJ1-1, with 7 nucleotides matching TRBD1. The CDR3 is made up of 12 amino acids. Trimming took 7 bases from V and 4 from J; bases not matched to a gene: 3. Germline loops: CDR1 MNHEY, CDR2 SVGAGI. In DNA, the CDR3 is TGTGCCAGCACGGCAGGGGGCACTGAAGCTTTCTTT. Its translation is CASTAGGTEAFF.

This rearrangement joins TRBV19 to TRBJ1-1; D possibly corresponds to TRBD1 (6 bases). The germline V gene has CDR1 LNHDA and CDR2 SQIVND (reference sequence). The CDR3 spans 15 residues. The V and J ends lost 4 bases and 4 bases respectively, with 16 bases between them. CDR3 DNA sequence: TGTGCCAGTAGTAAACCGACAGGAGTAAGCACTGAAGCTTTCTTT. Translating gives CASSKPTGVSTEAFF.

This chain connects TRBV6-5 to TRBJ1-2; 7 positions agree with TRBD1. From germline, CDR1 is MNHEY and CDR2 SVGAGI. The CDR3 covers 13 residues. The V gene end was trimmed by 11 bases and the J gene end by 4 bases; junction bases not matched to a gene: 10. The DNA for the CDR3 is TGTGCCGTGCAGGACAGGACGGCCTATGGCTACACCTTC. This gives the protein CAVQDRTAYGYTF.

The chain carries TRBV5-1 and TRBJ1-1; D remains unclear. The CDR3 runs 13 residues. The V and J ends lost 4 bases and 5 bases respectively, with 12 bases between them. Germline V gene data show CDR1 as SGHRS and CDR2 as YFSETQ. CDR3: CASSRDIGTEAFF. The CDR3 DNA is TGCGCCAGCAGCCGGGATATTGGGACTGAAGCTTTCTTT.

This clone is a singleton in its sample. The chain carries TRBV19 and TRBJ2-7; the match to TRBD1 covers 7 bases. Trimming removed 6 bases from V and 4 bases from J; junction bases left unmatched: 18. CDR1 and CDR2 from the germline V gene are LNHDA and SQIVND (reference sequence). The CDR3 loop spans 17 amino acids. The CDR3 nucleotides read TGTGCCAGTAGCACTTCCCCCAGACAGGGTGGTTGGTACGAGCAGTACTTC. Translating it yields CASSTSPRQGGWYEQYF.

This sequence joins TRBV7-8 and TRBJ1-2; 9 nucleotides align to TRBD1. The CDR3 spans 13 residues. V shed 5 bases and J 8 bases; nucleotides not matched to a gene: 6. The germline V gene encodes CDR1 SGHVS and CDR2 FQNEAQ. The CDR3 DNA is TGTGCCAGCAGCCCACGGACAGGGGAGGGCTACACCTTC. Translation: CASSPRTGEGYTF. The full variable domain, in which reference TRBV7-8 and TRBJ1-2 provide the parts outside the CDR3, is GAGVSQSPRYKVAKRGQDVALRCDPISGHVSLFWYQQALGQGPEFLTYFQNEAQLDKSGLPSDRFFAERPEGSVSTLKIQRTQQEDSAVYLCASSPRTGEGYTFGSGTRLTVV.

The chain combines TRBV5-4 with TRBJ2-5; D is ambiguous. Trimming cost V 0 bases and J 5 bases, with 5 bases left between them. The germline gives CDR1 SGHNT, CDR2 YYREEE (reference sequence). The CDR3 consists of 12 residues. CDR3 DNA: TGTGCCAGCAGCTTGGCCCAGGAGACCCAGTACTTC. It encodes CASSLAQETQYF.

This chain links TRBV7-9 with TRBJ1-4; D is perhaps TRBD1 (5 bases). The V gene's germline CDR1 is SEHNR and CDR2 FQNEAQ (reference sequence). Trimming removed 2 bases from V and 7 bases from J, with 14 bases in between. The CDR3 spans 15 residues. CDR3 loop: CASSLRQRMGEKLFF. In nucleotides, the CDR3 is TGTGCCAGCAGCTTAAGACAGCGTATGGGTGAAAAACTGTTTTTT.

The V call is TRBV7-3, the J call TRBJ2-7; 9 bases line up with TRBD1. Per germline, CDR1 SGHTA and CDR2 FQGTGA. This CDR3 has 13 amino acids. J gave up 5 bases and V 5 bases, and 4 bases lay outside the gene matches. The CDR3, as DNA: TGTGCCAGCAGCCCGGACAGGGGCGACGAGCAGTACTTC. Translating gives CASSPDRGDEQYF. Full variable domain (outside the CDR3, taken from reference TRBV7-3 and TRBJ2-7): GAGVSQTPSNKVTEKGKYVELRCDPISGHTALYWYRQSLGQGPEFLIYFQGTGAADDSGLPNDRFFAVRPEGSVSTLKIQRTERGDSAVYLCASSPDRGDEQYFGPGTRLTVT.

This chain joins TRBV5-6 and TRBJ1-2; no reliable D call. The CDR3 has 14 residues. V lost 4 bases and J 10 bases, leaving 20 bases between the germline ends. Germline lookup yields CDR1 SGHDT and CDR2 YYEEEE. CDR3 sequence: CASSPGGGSNDYTF. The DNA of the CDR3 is TGTGCCAGCAGCCCCGGTGGCGGGAGTAACGACTACACCTTC.

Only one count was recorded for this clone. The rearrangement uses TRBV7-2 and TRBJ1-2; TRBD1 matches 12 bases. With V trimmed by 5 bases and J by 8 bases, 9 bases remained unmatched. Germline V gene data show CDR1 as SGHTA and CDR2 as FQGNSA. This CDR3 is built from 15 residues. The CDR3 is CASSPGTGGAGGYTF. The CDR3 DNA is TGTGCCAGCAGCCCTGGGACAGGGGGCGCGGGGGGCTACACCTTC.